The 10 T cell receptor beta chains presented below share a single source sample, sequenced in a study of shared clonotypes between healthy human individuals. The repertoire was sequenced with immunoSEQ multiplex PCR; TCRdb's copy has only in-frame clones and lacks some. There are some 2,000,000 clones in the sample; about 94% occur only once, and roughly 0.13% lies in the top ten. The sample consisted of naive CD4+ T cells sorted from blood. Subset given: CD45RA+ positively selected. Receptors originate from a man between 18 and 35 years old in good health.

CDR3 region: CASSLVFTGELFF. CDR3 DNA sequence: TGCGCCAGCAGCTTGGTTTTTACCGGGGAGCTGTTTTTT. The chain recombines TRBV5-1 with TRBJ2-2; D ambiguous. The V and J ends lost 0 bases and 5 bases respectively, with 5 bases between them. Germline CDR1 and CDR2: SGHRS and YFSETQ. This CDR3 comprises 13 residues.

V usage is TRBV7-2 and J usage is TRBJ2-6, with D hard to call. The CDR3 has 13 residues. The ends were cut back, 8 bases at V and 1 base at J, with 6 bases in the middle. Germline loops: CDR1 SGHTA, CDR2 FQGNSA. The CDR3, as DNA: TGTGCCAGCTCTTATTCTGGGGCCAACGTCCTGACTTTC. Protein sequence: CASSYSGANVLTF.

The CDR3 coding sequence is TGTGCCAGCTCACCGGGACGGACTAGCTCTGGGGCCAACGTCCTGACTTTC. It yields the protein CASSPGRTSSGANVLTF. The chain carries TRBV18 and TRBJ2-6, with TRBD2 matching over 7 bases. CDR3 length: 17 amino acids. Trimming removed 3 bases from V and 0 bases from J; junction bases left unmatched: 5. CDR1 and CDR2 from the germline V gene are KGHSH and LQKENI. The whole variable domain, remainder taken from reference TRBV18 and TRBJ2-6, is NAGVMQNPRHLVRRRGQEARLRCSPMKGHSHVYWYRQLPEEGLKFMVYLQKENIIDESGMPKERFSAEFPKEGPSILRIQQVVRGDSAAYFCASSPGRTSSGANVLTFGAGSRLTVL.

The chain employs TRBV7-9 and TRBJ2-1; 11 bases agree with TRBD2. CDR1 and CDR2 from the germline V gene are SEHNR and FQNEAQ (reference sequence). The CDR3 extends over 15 amino acids. J lost 6 bases, V lost 5 bases, and 6 bases had no gene match. The CDR3 DNA reads as TGTGCCAGCAGCGCCGGGACTAGCGGTTCCAATGAGCAGTTCTTC. Translation: CASSAGTSGSNEQFF.

Turning to this clone: The sample holds other DNA sequences that translate to the same CDR3. The rearrangement links TRBV30 to TRBJ1-4; D not certain. Trimming removed 1 base from V and 8 bases from J, with 5 bases in between. From germline, CDR1 is GTSNPN and CDR2 SVGIG (reference sequence). The CDR3 sequence is 11 residues long. The DNA for the CDR3 is TGTGCCTGGAGTGAGGAGGAAAAACTGTTTTTT. Protein product: CAWSEEEKLFF.

The V call is TRBV19, the J call TRBJ1-5; D unresolved. V was shortened by 7 bases and J by 5 bases, with 9 bases between the two germline ends. The CDR3 length is 12 residues. CDR1 and CDR2 (germline): LNHDA, SQIVND (reference sequence). The CDR3 loop is CASTRADQPQHF. In nucleotides, the CDR3 is TGTGCCAGTACGAGGGCTGATCAGCCCCAGCATTTT.

The chain has TRBV5-4 and TRBJ2-3; D may be TRBD2 (5 bases). Germline CDR1 and CDR2: SGHNT and YYREEE (reference sequence). This CDR3 comprises 17 residues. V lost 0 bases to trimming and J lost 3 bases, with 17 bases between them. The CDR3 bases are TGTGCCAGCAGCTTGGCCGCTAGCCGGACCGGGACAGATACGCAGTATTTT. This sequence encodes CASSLAASRTGTDTQYF.

This clone was observed once. Here the CDR3 reads CASSTGGRGYTF. DNA of the CDR3: TGTGCCAGCAGTACAGGGGGCCGAGGCTACACCTTC. The chain carries TRBV28 and TRBJ1-2; TRBD1 matches at 9 bases. Germline V gene data show CDR1 as MDHEN and CDR2 as SYDVKM. The CDR3 is made up of 12 amino acids. V lost 5 bases to trimming and J lost 8 bases; unmatched junction nucleotides: 3.

The rearrangement uses TRBV6-1 and TRBJ1-4, with D uncertain. Trimming took 1 base from V and 8 from J, leaving 11 bases between them. The CDR3 contains 14 residues. CDR1 MNHNS and CDR2 SASEGT come from the germline V gene. CDR3 nucleotides: TGTGCCAGCAGTGAAGTAAATGTACGAGAAAAACTGTTTTTT. As protein: CASSEVNVREKLFF.

The V and J genes are TRBV4-1 and TRBJ2-7; D unresolved. Germline V lookup: CDR1 MGHRA, CDR2 YSYEKL. The V end was cut by 1 base, the J end by 0 bases, with 7 bases between. The CDR3 contains 14 residues. The chain's CDR3 is CASSQGAYSYEQYF. Written as DNA, the CDR3 is TGCGCCAGCAGCCAAGGAGCCTACTCCTACGAGCAGTACTTC.